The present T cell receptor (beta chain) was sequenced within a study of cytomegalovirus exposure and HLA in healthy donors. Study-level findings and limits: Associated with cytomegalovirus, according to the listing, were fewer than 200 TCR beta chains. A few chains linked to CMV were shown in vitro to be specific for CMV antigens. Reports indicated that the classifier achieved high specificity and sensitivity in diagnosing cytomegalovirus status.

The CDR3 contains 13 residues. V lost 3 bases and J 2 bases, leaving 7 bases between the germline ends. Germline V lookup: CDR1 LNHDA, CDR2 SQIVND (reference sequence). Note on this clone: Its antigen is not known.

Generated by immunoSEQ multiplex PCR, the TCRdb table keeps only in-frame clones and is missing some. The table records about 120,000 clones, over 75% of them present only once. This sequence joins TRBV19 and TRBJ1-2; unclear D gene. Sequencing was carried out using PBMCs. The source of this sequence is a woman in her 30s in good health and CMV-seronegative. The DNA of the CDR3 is TGTGCCAGTAGTATCTCGGTGAACTATGGCTACACCTTC. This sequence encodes CASSISVNYGYTF.